Presented here are 16 T cell receptor beta chains from one specimen sequenced in a study of T cell responses to AZD1222 COVID-19 vaccine. Clones were read by immunoSEQ multiplex PCR, and TCRdb kept only the in-frame ones, dropping some. The table lists over 110,000 clones, roughly 92% of them singletons. The sample was peripheral blood, taken 28 days after the second AZD1222 dose. Receptor source: an adult who received the AZD1222 COVID-19 vaccine.

V usage is TRBV15 and J usage is TRBJ1-2; 7 nucleotides align to TRBD1. The junction had 7 bases not matched to a gene; V was cut back by 3 bases and J by 3 bases. In germline, CDR1 is LNHNV, CDR2 YYDKDF (reference sequence). The CDR3 contains 15 residues. DNA for the CDR3: TGTGCCACCAGCAGCAAATGGGACAGCCACTATGGCTACACCTTC. Translated: CATSSKWDSHYGYTF.

The V gene is TRBV3-1 (or the pseudogene TRBV3-2), the J gene TRBJ2-3; D is possibly TRBD1 or TRBD2 (6 bases each). Germline loops: CDR1 LGHDT, CDR2 YNNKEL (reference sequence). The V end was cut by 7 bases, the J end by 1 base, with 15 bases between. This CDR3 is 15 amino acids long. CDR3 region: CASNARGAGTDTQYF. CDR3 in DNA: TGTGCCAGCAACGCAAGGGGGGCTGGCACAGATACGCAGTATTTT.

A few counts support this clone. The genes are TRBV12-3 or TRBV12-4 and TRBJ1-2, with D unresolved. The length of the CDR3 is 12 residues. V shed 7 bases and J shed 6 bases, with 12 bases lying between them. Here the CDR3 DNA reads TGTGCCAGCACCCAGACCGCTGATGGCTACACCTTC. As protein: CASTQTADGYTF.

This chain uses TRBV25-1 with TRBJ1-5; a weak D match, TRBD1 (5 bases). V lost 1 base, J lost 0 bases, and 7 bases lay in between. The CDR3 runs to 15 residues. CDR1 and CDR2 (germline): MGHDK, SYGVNS. CDR3 DNA sequence: TGTGCCAGCAGTGAATGGGGGGATAGCAATCAGCCCCAGCATTTT. Its translation: CASSEWGDSNQPQHF.

This chain connects TRBV5-4 to TRBJ2-7, with 9 bases aligning to TRBD1. The germline CDR1 and CDR2 sequences are SGHNT and YYREEE (reference sequence). With 4 bases clipped from V and 0 bases from J, the junction kept 14 bases outside the gene matches. CDR3 length: 18 amino acids. The DNA for the CDR3 is TGTGCCAGCAGCCAAGGGGGACAGGGAAGGGTAGGCTCCTACGAGCAGTACTTC. Amino acids: CASSQGGQGRVGSYEQYF.

This clone was observed once. The rearrangement links TRBV11-2 to TRBJ1-1; D gene unclear. The CDR3 sequence is 14 residues long. V gave up 8 bases and J gave up 1 base, with 14 bases separating them. Germline CDR1 and CDR2: SGHAT and FQNNGV. The CDR3 spells CASVPLKANTEAFF. The CDR3 DNA reads TGTGCCAGCGTCCCTCTTAAGGCGAACACTGAAGCTTTCTTT.

V is TRBV13 and J is TRBJ2-3; 8 bases match TRBD2. CDR1 and CDR2 (germline): PRHDT, FYEKMQ (reference sequence). This CDR3 spans 16 amino acids. The ends lost 0 bases at V and 5 bases at J; junction bases unmatched: 7. CDR3 in DNA: TGTGCCAGCAGCTTAGGACTAGCGGAGGGGATAGATACGCAGTATTTT. Its translation: CASSLGLAEGIDTQYF.

V gene TRBV5-6 combines with J gene TRBJ1-4; a weak D match, TRBD1 (6 bases). V was pared by 3 bases and J by 0 bases, with 15 bases between. The CDR3 contains 17 residues. CDR1 and CDR2 from the germline V gene are SGHDT and YYEEEE. The CDR3 sequence is CASSWGAGYPTNEKLFF. CDR3 nucleotides: TGTGCCAGCAGCTGGGGGGCCGGATATCCAACTAATGAAAAACTGTTTTTT.

The chain links TRBV7-2 to TRBJ1-6; no clear D gene. V was pared by 3 bases and J by 0 bases, with 12 bases between. CDR1 and CDR2 from the germline V gene are SGHTA and FQGNSA. The CDR3 consists of 17 residues. CDR3 nucleotides: TGTGCCAGCAGCTTCCAAAGGGCAAGCTCCTATAATTCACCCCTCCACTTT. Translated, it gives CASSFQRASSYNSPLHF.

The chain is built from TRBV9 and TRBJ2-3; D unclear. Deletions cut 0 bases from V and 6 bases from J, with 8 bases between. The CDR3 runs 13 residues. From germline, CDR1 is SGDLS and CDR2 YYNGEE. The CDR3 sequence: CASSVVERDTQYF. The CDR3, as DNA: TGTGCCAGCAGCGTAGTAGAGAGGGATACGCAGTATTTT. Based on the CDR3 plus reference TRBV9 and TRBJ2-3, the full variable domain is DSGVTQTPKHLITATGQRVTLRCSPRSGDLSVYWYQQSLDQGLQFLIQYYNGEERAKGNILERFSAQQFPDLHSELNLSSLELGDSALYFCASSVVERDTQYFGPGTRLTVL.

V usage is TRBV4-2 and J usage is TRBJ2-3; 8 nucleotides match TRBD2. Germline-derived CDR1 and CDR2 are LGHNA and YNFKEQ. Trimming took 0 bases from V and 4 from J; bases not matched to a gene: 9. The CDR3 runs to 17 residues. CDR3 sequence: CASSQDRGRGGADTQYF. The CDR3 region has the DNA TGTGCCAGCAGCCAAGATCGAGGCCGGGGGGGTGCAGATACGCAGTATTTT.

This chain uses TRBV5-6 with TRBJ1-6; D gene ambiguous. CDR3 size: 14 residues. V was cut by 5 bases and J by 3 bases, with 9 bases left in between. Per the germline V gene, CDR1 is SGHDT and CDR2 is YYEEEE. CDR3 loop: CASRRGSYNSPLHF. The CDR3 nucleotides are TGTGCCAGCAGGAGAGGTAGCTATAATTCACCCCTCCACTTT.

The count of this clone is one. The chain recombines TRBV13 with TRBJ1-1; a weak D match, TRBD1 (6 bases). The CDR3 has 14 amino acids. The V gene lost 4 bases and the J gene lost 4 bases, with 13 bases spanning the gap. Per the germline V gene, CDR1 is PRHDT and CDR2 is FYEKMQ (reference sequence). The CDR3 here is CASSSQGWFTEAFF. CDR3 sequence (DNA): TGTGCCAGCAGCTCACAGGGATGGTTCACTGAAGCTTTCTTT.

This chain joins TRBV18 and TRBJ2-3; TRBD2 agrees at 7 bases. Trimming at V came to 0 bases and at J to 0 bases, leaving 0 bases not matched to a gene. Germline V CDR1 and CDR2: KGHSH, LQKENI. The CDR3 runs 15 residues. The CDR3 bases are TGTGCCAGCTCACCACCTAGCGGGAGCACAGATACGCAGTATTTT. The encoded protein is CASSPPSGSTDTQYF. Looking up the rest from reference TRBV18 and TRBJ2-3 gives the full variable domain: NAGVMQNPRHLVRRRGQEARLRCSPMKGHSHVYWYRQLPEEGLKFMVYLQKENIIDESGMPKERFSAEFPKEGPSILRIQQVVRGDSAAYFCASSPPSGSTDTQYFGPGTRLTVL.

V gene TRBV24-1 combines with J gene TRBJ2-3, with 7 positions matching TRBD2. Germline CDR1 is KGHDR and CDR2 is SFDVKD. There are 14 residues in the CDR3. V lost 5 bases to trimming and J lost 6 bases; unmatched junction nucleotides: 7. The CDR3 sequence: CATSAAGAVDTQYF. The CDR3, as DNA: TGTGCCACCAGTGCGGCGGGAGCAGTGGATACGCAGTATTTT.

This sequence joins TRBV2 and TRBJ2-1; D may be TRBD1 (5 bases). The CDR3 has 13 amino acids. CDR1 is SNHLY and CDR2 is FYNNEI in the germline V gene. V was clipped by 2 bases and J by 16 bases, with 18 bases between them. In DNA, the CDR3 is TGTGCCAGCAGTGAAATGGGGCACATTGATGGATTCTTC. Translation: CASSEMGHIDGFF.